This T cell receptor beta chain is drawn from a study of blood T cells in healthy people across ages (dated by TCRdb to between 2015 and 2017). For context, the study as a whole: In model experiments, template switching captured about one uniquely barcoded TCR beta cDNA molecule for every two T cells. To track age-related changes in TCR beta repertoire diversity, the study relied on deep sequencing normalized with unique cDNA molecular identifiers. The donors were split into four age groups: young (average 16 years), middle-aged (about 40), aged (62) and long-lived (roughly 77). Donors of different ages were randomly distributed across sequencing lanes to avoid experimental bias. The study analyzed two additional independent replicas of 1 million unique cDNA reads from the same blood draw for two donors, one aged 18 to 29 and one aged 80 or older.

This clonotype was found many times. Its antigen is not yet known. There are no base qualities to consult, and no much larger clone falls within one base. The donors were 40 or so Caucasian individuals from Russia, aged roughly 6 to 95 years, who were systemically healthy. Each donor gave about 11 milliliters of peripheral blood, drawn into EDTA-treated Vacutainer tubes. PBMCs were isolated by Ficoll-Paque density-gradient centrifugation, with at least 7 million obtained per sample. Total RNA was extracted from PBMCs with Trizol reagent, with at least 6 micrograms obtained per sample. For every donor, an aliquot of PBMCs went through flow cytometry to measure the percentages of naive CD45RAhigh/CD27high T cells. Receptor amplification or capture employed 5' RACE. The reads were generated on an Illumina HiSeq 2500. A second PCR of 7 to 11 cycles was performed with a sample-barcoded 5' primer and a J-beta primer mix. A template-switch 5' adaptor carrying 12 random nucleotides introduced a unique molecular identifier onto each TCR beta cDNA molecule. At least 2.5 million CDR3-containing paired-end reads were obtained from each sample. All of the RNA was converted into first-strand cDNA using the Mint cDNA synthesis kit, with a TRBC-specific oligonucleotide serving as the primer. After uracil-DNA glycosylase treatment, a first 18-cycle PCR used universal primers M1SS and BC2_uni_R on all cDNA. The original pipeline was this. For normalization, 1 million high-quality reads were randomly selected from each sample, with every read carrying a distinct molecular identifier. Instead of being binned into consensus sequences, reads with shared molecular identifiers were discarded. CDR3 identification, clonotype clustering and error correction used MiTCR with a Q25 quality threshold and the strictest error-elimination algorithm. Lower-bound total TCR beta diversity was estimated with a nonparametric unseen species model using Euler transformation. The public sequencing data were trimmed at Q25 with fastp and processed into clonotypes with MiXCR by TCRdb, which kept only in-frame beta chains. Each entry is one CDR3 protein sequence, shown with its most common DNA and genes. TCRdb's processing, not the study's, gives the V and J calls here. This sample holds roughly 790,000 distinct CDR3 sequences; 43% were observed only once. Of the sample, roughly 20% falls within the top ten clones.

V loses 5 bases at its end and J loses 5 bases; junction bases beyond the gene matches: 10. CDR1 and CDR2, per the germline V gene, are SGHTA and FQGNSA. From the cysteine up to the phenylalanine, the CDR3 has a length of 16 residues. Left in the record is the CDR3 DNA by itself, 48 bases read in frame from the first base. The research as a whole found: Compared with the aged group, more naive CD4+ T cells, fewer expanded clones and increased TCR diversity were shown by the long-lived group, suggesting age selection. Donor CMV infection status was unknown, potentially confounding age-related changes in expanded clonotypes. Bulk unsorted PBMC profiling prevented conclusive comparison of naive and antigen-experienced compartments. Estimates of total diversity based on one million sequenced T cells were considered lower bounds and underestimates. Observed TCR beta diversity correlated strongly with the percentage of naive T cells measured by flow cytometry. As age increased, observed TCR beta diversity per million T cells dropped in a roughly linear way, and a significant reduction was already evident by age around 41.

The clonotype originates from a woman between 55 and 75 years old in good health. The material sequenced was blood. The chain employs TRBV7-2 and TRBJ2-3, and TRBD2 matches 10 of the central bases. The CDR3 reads CASSISSGGVGDTQYF. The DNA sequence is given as TGTGCCAGCAGCATTTCAAGCGGGGGGGTTGGAGATACGCAGTATTTT.